The sequence of this T cell receptor beta chain was determined in a study of blood T cell repertoires in COVID-19. Overall study context: Researchers got acute and convalescent COVID-19 samples from the United States, Italy and Spain. T cells, B-cell-depleted T cells, or PBMCs supplied cDNA or gDNA.

Original methodology: Reference gene primer amplification gave estimated nucleated cell counts. Measured with immunoSEQ multiplex PCR; TCRdb has only the in-frame clones, and not every one. That table furnishes V, J and clone size, whereas the DNA furnished D and trimming. The data show roughly 260,000 clones, around 90% seen once. The sample comprised peripheral blood. The clonotype originates from a woman aged 40 to 50 with acute or convalescent COVID-19.

This chain's CDR3 is CAISLQGGNQPQHF. For the CDR3, the DNA is TGTGCCATCAGCCTTCAGGGGGGCAATCAGCCCCAGCATTTT. The chain uses TRBV10-3 and TRBJ1-5; 7 bases are a match to TRBD1. Germline V gene data show CDR1 as ENHRY and CDR2 as SYGVKD. With 6 bases clipped from V and 2 bases from J, the junction kept 4 bases outside the gene matches. The CDR3 runs to 14 residues.